This T cell receptor (beta chain) was found in a study of CD8 T cells in Susac syndrome (dated by TCRdb to the late 2010s). With regard to the full study: Among the Susac syndrome patients who were sequenced, clinically active disease was present in more than five and clinical remission was observed in roughly eight. At blood withdrawal, Susac syndrome patients were either therapy-naive, taking corticosteroids (in some cases with IVIg as well), or taking IVIg alone. The study used repertoire sequencing to test whether antigen drove CD8+ T cell activation and differentiation in Susac syndrome. Broader findings and caveats from the paper: In the CD4+ T cell repertoire of Susac syndrome patients, clonal expansion was not detected. The study acknowledged that relatively few individuals were included in the TCR sequencing and HLA analysis.

About this clonotype itself: Its antigen target is currently unknown. No much larger clone exists at a distance of one base, and base qualities are not known.

RNA was extracted with the RNeasy kit and roughly 0.45 to 1 ug was reverse transcribed using random hexamers. The immunoSEQ multiplex PCR assay, which covers 54 Vbeta and 13 Jbeta segments, was used to amplify TCR beta CDR3 regions. PCR amplification bias was corrected using a synthetic template baseline for primer optimization and computational correction. Per the source publication's procedure: Reads were annotated to V, D and J genes per IMGT and analyzed with immunoSEQ Analyzer, keeping only productive sequences. Clonality was computed as one minus Shannon entropy normalized by log2 of the number of productive unique sequences. Public and private clones were assessed among the 100 most prevalent clones of each patient and control. A clone was defined as Susac-specific if it was absent from the healthy and MS cohorts, from 1052 published viral clones and from other ImmuneACCESS disease sequences. TCRdb's own reprocessing of the public reads used fastp at Q25 and MiXCR and kept productive beta chains. Each entry is one CDR3 protein sequence, shown with its most common DNA and genes. These V and J calls rely on TCRdb rather than the paper's analysis. The sample contains around 150,000 distinct CDR3 sequences, 90% to 96% of them found a single time. The top ten hold 0.065% to 0.1% of the sample.

The germline V gene yields MGHRA for CDR1 and YSYEKL for CDR2. Spanning cysteine to phenylalanine, the CDR3 consists of 16 amino acids. Of all the DNA, just the CDR3 is kept, 48 bases in frame from base 1. The germline V and J ends show losses of 1 base and 2 bases respectively, and no gene match explains 5 bases of the junction. High-throughput TCR beta sequencing profiled peripheral blood CD8+ and CD4+ T cells from healthy donors, Susac syndrome patients and multiple sclerosis patients. Susac syndrome patients met recently defined diagnostic criteria for definite or probable disease. Bulk CD8+ and CD4+ T cells were purified magnetically by negative isolation, whereas CD8+ TEMRA cells were enriched by FACS. Blood was collected in EDTA tubes and processed within 24 hours, with PBMCs isolated through density gradient centrifugation. PBMCs intended for TCR sequencing were frozen in liquid nitrogen and were later thawed in a 37 degrees C water bath. Purity of sorted or isolated CD4+, CD8+ and CD8+ TEMRA cells was at least 90%.

This clonotype was obtained from a human donor with Susac syndrome. The sample comprised CD4+ T cells from PBMCs. This chain is built from TRBV4-1 and TRBJ2-4; TRBD2 aligns with 7 central bases. The nucleotide sequence reads TGCGCCAGCAGCCAAGTTGTGCGGGGGTCCAAAAACATTCAGTACTTC. This encodes CASSQVVRGSKNIQYF.